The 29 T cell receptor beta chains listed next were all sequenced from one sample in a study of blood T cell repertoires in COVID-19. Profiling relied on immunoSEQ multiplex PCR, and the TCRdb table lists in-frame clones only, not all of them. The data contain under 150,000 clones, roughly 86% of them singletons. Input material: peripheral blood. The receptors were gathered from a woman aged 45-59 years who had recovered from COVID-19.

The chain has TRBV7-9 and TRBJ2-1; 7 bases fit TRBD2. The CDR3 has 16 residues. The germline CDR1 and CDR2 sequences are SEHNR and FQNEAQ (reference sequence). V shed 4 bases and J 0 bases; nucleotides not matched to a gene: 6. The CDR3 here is CASSSGRLSSYNEQFF. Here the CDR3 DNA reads TGTGCCAGCAGCTCCGGGAGGCTGAGCTCCTACAATGAGCAGTTCTTC.

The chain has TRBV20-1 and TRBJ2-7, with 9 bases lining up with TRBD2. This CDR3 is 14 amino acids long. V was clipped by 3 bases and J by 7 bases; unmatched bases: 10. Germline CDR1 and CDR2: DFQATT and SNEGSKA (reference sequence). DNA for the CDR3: TGCAGTGCTAGTTTTAGCGGGGGAACGAAAGAGCAGTACTTC. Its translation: CSASFSGGTKEQYF.

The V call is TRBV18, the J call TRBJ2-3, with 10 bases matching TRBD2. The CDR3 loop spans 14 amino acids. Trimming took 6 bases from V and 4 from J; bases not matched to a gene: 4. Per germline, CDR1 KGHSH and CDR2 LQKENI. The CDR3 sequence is CASSSLAGADTQYF. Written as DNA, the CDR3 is TGTGCCAGCTCCTCTCTAGCGGGGGCAGATACGCAGTATTTT.

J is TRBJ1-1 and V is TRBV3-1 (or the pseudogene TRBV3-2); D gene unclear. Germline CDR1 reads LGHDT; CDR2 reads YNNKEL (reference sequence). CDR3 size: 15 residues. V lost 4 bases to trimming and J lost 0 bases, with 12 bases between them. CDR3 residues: CASSRMSGVNTEAFF. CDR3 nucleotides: TGTGCCAGCAGCCGGATGTCCGGAGTGAACACTGAAGCTTTCTTT.

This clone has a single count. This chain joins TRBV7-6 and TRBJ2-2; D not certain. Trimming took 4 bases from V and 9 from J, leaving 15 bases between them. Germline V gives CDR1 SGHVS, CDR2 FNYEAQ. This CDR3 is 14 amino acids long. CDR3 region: CASSSRLEPRELFF. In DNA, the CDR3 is TGTGCCAGCAGCTCCCGGCTAGAGCCCCGGGAGCTGTTTTTT.

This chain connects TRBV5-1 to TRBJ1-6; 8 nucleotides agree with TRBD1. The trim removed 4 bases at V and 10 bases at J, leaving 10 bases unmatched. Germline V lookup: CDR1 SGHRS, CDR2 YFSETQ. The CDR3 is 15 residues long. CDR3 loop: CASSLLTGVDSPLHF. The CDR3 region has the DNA TGCGCCAGCAGCCTATTGACAGGGGTAGACTCACCCCTCCACTTT. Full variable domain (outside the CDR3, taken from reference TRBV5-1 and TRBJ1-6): KAGVTQTPRYLIKTRGQQVTLSCSPISGHRSVSWYQQTPGQGLQFLFEYFSETQRNKGNFPGRFSGRQFSNSRSEMNVSTLELGDSALYLCASSLLTGVDSPLHFGNGTRLTVT.

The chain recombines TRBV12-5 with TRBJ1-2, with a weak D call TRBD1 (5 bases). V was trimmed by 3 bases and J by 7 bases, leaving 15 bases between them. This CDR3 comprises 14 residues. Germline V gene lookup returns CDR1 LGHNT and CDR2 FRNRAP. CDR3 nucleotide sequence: TGTGCTAGTGGTTTTGGTACGTGGGGCTTTGGCTACACCTTC. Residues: CASGFGTWGFGYTF.

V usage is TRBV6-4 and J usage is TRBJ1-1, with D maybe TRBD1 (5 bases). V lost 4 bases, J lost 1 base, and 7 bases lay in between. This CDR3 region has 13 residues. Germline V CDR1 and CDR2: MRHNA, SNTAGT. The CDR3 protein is CASSVTANTEAFF. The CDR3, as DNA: TGTGCCAGCAGTGTGACAGCGAACACTGAAGCTTTCTTT.

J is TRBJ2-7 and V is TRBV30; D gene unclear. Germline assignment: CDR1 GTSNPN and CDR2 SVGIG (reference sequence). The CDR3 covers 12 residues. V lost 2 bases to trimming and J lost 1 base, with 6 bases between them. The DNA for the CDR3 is TGTGCCTGGAGTAGCGTATCCTACGAGCAGTACTTC. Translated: CAWSSVSYEQYF.

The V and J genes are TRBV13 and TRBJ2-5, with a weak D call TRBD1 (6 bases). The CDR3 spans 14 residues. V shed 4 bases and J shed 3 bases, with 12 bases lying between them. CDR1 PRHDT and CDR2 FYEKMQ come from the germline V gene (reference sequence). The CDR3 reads CASSSLQGEETQYF. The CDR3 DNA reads TGTGCCAGCAGCTCGTTACAGGGAGAAGAGACCCAGTACTTC. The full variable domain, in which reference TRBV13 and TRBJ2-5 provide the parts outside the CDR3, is AAGVIQSPRHLIKEKRETATLKCYPIPRHDTVYWYQQGPGQDPQFLISFYEKMQSDKGSIPDRFSAQQFSDYHSELNMSSLELGDSALYFCASSSLQGEETQYFGPGTRLLVL.

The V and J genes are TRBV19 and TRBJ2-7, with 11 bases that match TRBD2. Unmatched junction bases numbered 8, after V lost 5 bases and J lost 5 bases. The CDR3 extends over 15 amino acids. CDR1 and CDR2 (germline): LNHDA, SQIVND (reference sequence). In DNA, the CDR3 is TGTGCCAGTAGTTCTCGGAGTAGCGGGGGGGACGAGCAGTACTTC. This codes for CASSSRSSGGDEQYF.

The CDR3 spells CAWSLDRGPSTEAFF. For the CDR3, the DNA is TGTGCCTGGAGTTTGGACAGGGGGCCTAGCACTGAAGCTTTCTTT. The chain employs TRBV30 and TRBJ1-1, with 11 bases fitting TRBD1. The CDR3 is 15 residues long. The V and J ends lost 2 bases and 4 bases, in that order; junction bases with no gene match: 6. Per germline, CDR1 GTSNPN and CDR2 SVGIG (reference sequence).

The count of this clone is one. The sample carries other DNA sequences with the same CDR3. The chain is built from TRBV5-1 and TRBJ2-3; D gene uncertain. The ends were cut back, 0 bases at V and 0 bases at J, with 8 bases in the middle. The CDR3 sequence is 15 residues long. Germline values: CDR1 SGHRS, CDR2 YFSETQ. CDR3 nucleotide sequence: TGCGCCAGCAGCTTGGGTGGAGCTAGCACAGATACGCAGTATTTT. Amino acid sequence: CASSLGGASTDTQYF. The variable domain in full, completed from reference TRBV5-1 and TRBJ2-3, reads KAGVTQTPRYLIKTRGQQVTLSCSPISGHRSVSWYQQTPGQGLQFLFEYFSETQRNKGNFPGRFSGRQFSNSRSEMNVSTLELGDSALYLCASSLGGASTDTQYFGPGTRLTVL.

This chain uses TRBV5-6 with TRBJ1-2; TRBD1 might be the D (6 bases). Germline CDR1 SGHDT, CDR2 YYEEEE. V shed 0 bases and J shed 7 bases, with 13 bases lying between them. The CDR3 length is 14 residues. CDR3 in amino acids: CASSLVQGLTGYTF. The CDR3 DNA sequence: TGTGCCAGCAGCTTGGTACAGGGCCTTACTGGCTACACCTTC.

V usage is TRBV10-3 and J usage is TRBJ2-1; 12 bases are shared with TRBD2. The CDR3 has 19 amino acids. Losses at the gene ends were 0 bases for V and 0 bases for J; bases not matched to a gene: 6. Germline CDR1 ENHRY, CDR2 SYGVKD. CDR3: CAISESPSGGVSSYNEQFF. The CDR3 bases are TGTGCCATCAGTGAGTCGCCTAGCGGGGGGGTCAGCTCCTACAATGAGCAGTTCTTC.

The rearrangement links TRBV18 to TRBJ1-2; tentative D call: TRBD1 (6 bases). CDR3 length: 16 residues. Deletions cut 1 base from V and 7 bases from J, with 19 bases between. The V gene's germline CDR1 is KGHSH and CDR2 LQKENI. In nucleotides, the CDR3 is TGTGCCAGCTCACCACTCTCGGGAGGGGCAGGGGCTGGCTACACCTTC. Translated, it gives CASSPLSGGAGAGYTF.

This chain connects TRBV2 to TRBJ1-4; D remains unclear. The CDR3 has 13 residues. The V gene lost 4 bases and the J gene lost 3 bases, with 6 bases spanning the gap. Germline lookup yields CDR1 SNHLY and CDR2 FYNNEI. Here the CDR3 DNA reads TGTGCCAGCAGTGTTACATCTAATGAAAAACTGTTTTTT. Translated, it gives CASSVTSNEKLFF. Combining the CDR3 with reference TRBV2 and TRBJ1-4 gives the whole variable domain EPEVTQTPSHQVTQMGQEVILRCVPISNHLYFYWYRQILGQKVEFLVSFYNNEISEKSEIFDDQFSVERPDGSNFTLKIRSTKLEDSAMYFCASSVTSNEKLFFGSGTQLSVL.

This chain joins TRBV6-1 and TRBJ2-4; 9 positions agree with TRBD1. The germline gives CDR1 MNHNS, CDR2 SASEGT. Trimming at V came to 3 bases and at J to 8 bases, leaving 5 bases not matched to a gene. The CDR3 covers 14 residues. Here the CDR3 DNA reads TGTGCCAGCAGTGAGGGGGGACAGGGTTACATTCAGTACTTC. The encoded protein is CASSEGGQGYIQYF.

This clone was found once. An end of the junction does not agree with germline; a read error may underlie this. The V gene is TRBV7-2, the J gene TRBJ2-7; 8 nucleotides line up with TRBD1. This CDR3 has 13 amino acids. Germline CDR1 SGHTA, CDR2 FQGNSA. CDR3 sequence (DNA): TGTGCCAGCAGCCTAGCAGGGGGCCACGAGCAGTACTTC. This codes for CASSLAGGHEQYF.

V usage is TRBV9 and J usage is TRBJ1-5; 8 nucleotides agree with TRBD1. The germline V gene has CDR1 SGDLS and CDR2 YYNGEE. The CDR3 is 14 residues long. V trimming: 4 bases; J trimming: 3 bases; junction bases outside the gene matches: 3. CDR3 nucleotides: TGTGCCAGCAGCCTGACAGGGGTCAATCAGCCCCAGCATTTT. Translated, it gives CASSLTGVNQPQHF.

The CDR3 DNA sequence: TGTGCCAGCAGCGTAAGCGGGGGAGGCTTCACAGATACGCAGTATTTT. This translates into CASSVSGGGFTDTQYF. The chain uses TRBV7-9 and TRBJ2-3, with TRBD2 identical over 8 bases. This CDR3 has 16 residues. Germline lookup yields CDR1 SEHNR and CDR2 FQNEAQ (reference sequence). The trim removed 5 bases at V and 2 bases at J, leaving 9 bases unmatched.

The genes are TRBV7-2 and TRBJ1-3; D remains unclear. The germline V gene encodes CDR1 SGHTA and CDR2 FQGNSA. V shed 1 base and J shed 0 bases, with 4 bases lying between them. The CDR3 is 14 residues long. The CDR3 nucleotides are TGTGCCAGCAGCTTAGTCCTCTCTGGAAACACCATATATTTT. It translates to CASSLVLSGNTIYF.

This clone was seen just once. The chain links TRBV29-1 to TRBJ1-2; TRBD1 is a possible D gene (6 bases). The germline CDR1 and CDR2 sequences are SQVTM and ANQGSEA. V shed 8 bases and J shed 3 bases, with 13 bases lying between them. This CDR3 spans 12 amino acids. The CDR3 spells CSTADSYYGYTF. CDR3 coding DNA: TGCAGCACCGCGGACAGCTACTATGGCTACACCTTC.

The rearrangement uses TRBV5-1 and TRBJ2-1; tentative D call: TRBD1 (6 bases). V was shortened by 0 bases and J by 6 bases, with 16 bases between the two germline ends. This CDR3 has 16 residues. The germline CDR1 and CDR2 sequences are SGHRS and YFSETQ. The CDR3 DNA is TGCGCCAGCAGCTTGGCCCCGGGACAAGGCCTCAATGAGCAGTTCTTC. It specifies CASSLAPGQGLNEQFF. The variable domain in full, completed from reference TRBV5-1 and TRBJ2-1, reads KAGVTQTPRYLIKTRGQQVTLSCSPISGHRSVSWYQQTPGQGLQFLFEYFSETQRNKGNFPGRFSGRQFSNSRSEMNVSTLELGDSALYLCASSLAPGQGLNEQFFGPGTRLTVL.

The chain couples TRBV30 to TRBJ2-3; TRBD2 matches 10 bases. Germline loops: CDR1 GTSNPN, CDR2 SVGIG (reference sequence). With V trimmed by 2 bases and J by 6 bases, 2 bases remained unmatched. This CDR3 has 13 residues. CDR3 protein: CAWSPSGSDTQYF. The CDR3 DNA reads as TGTGCCTGGAGTCCTAGCGGGAGTGATACGCAGTATTTT.

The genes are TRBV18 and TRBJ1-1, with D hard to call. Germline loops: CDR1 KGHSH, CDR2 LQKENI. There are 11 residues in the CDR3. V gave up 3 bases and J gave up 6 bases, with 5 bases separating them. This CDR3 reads CASSPSSEAFF. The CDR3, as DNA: TGTGCCAGCTCACCGTCCTCTGAAGCTTTCTTT.

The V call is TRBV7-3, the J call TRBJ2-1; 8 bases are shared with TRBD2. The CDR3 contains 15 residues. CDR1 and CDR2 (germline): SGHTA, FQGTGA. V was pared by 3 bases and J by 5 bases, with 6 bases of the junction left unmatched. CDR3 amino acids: CASSLGWGLDNEQFF. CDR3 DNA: TGTGCCAGCAGCTTGGGGTGGGGACTAGACAATGAGCAGTTCTTC.

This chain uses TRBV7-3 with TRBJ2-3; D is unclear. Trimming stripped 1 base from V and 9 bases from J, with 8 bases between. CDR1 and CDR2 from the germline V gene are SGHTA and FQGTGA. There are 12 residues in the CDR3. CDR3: CASSLSGGTQYF. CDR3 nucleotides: TGTGCCAGCAGCTTAAGTGGTGGCACGCAGTATTTT.

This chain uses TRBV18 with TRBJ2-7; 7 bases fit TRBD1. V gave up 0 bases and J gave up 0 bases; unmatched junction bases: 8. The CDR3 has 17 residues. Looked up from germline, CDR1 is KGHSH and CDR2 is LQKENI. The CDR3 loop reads CASSPPAGTAASYEQYF. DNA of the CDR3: TGTGCCAGCTCACCACCTGCCGGGACAGCGGCCTCCTACGAGCAGTACTTC.